This TCR beta chain emerged from a study of lymphopenia after photon versus proton radiotherapy. Findings of the study overall: In patients who died, overall survival fell as post-nadir TCR diversity dropped more. Post-nadir diversity loss with photons came from oligoclonal expansion, particularly CD8+ Temra cells.

Generated by immunoSEQ multiplex PCR, the TCRdb table keeps only in-frame clones and is missing some. The sample holds more than 25,000 clones, over 80% seen once. As to this clone: Its antigen is not identified.

V lost 5 bases, J lost 3 bases, and 9 bases stayed unmatched. CDR3 length: 16 residues. Looked up from germline, CDR1 is SQVTM and CDR2 is ANQGSEA. Sequenced material: peripheral blood, taken from a patient treated with photon-based radiotherapy. V is TRBV29-1 and J is TRBJ2-1; TRBD2 matches 11 bases. This clonotype was sampled from a woman in her 50s with pancreatic cancer. CDR3 protein: CSVKGSSGGLYNEQFF. The DNA for the CDR3 is TGCAGCGTTAAGGGGTCTAGCGGGGGGCTCTACAATGAGCAGTTCTTC.